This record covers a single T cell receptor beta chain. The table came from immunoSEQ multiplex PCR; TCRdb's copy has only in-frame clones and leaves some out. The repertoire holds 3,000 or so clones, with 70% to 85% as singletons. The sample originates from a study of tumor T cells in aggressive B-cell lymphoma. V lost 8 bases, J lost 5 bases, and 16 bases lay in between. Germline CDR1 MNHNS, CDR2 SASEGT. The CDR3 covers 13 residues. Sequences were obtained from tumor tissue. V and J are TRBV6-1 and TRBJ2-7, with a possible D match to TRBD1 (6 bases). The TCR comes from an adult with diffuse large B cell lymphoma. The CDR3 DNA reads TGTGCCAGCGGTCGAAACAGGGCTCACGAGCAGTACTTC. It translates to CASGRNRAHEQYF.